This T cell receptor beta chain was observed in a study of blood T cell repertoires in COVID-19. The overall study: T cells, B-cell-depleted T cells, or PBMCs supplied cDNA or gDNA.

The ends were cut back, 0 bases at V and 4 bases at J, with 15 bases in the middle. CDR3 length: 16 residues. Germline CDR1 and CDR2: LNHDA and SQIVND (reference sequence). The count of this clone is one. Authors' processing steps: Reference gene primer amplification gave estimated nucleated cell counts. TCRdb's table, derived via immunoSEQ multiplex PCR, lists solely in-frame clones and lacks some. V and J calls and clone size are as listed in that table; D and trimming were resolved from the DNA. The sample includes more than 95,000 clones, 88% of them seen just once. The specimen was peripheral blood. This clonotype originated in a man aged 50-59 years with acute or convalescent COVID-19. The V call is TRBV19, the J call TRBJ1-2, with D perhaps TRBD1 (6 bases). The CDR3 protein is CASSIDFSGTPYGYTF. The DNA for the CDR3 is TGTGCCAGTAGTATAGATTTTTCGGGGACACCCTATGGCTACACCTTC.